The sample holds one count of the clone carrying this T cell receptor (beta chain). The data stem from a study of blood T cell repertoires in COVID-19. Assay: immunoSEQ multiplex PCR; the TCRdb copy retains only in-frame clones and omits some. The sample has around 260,000 clones; about 86% are singletons. The V segment lost 4 bases and the J segment 8 bases; nucleotides outside the gene matches: 4. CDR3 size: 13 residues. The origin of this receptor is a man under 40 with active or convalescent COVID-19. The V and J genes are TRBV12-3 or TRBV12-4 and TRBJ2-2; TRBD1 aligns across 7 bases. The sample consisted of peripheral blood. Here the CDR3 reads CASSSTGEGELFF. The CDR3 DNA reads as TGTGCCAGCAGTTCCACAGGGGAAGGGGAGCTGTTTTTT.